This T cell receptor (beta chain) is drawn from a study of T-cell reconstitution after alpha-beta-depleted transplantation in children. Germline CDR1 reads MNHEY; CDR2 reads SVGEGT. This CDR3 has 16 amino acids. V shed 4 bases and J shed 3 bases, with 19 bases lying between them. Unique molecular identifiers were incorporated when the TCRbeta library was constructed. MiXCR, applied by TCRdb to the PCR reads, yields one record per CDR3 protein. The data contain approximately 210,000 distinct CDR3 sequences, roughly 15% of them seen just once; the ten biggest clones take up 43%. This chain joins TRBV6-2 or TRBV6-3 and TRBJ2-7; no firm D call. This material consisted of PBMCs, mostly from graft donor cells, taken 360 days after TCRalphabeta/CD19-depleted stem cell transplant. The receptor's source is a male patient between 2 and 15 years old who had a stem cell transplant for acute lymphoblastic leukemia, so the T cells may come from the graft donor. The CDR3 here is CASSSPGLRIDYEQYF. CDR3 DNA sequence: TGTGCCAGCAGTTCCCCCGGCCTGCGTATAGACTACGAGCAGTACTTC.